Following are 4 T cell receptor beta chains from one sample sequenced in a study of beta chain features in type 1 diabetes. Study outcomes and limitations: In all four CD4+ subsets, TCRB CDR3 length was significantly, moderately reduced in type 1 diabetes.

Sequencing targeted expressed TCRB transcripts, as all isolated RNA had been reverse transcribed. Only in-frame clones appear in the TCRdb table, and some are missing; sequencing was by immunoSEQ multiplex PCR. Among 200,000 to 300,000 clones listed, roughly 14% were seen once. The antigens for these receptors are not known. The sequenced material came from naive CD4+ T cells from blood. Source of these receptors: a man aged 30-40 years with type 1 diabetes.

V usage is TRBV7-8 and J usage is TRBJ1-1; possible D gene TRBD1, 6 bases. Germline V gene data show CDR1 as SGHVS and CDR2 as FQNEAQ. V lost 5 bases and J lost 3, with 10 bases in between. The CDR3 runs to 13 residues. The CDR3 DNA follows: TGTGCCAGCAGCCCCCGGACAGACACTGAAGCTTTCTTT. It is translated as CASSPRTDTEAFF.

This clone was counted a single time. V usage is TRBV6-5 and J usage is TRBJ2-3, with D maybe TRBD2 (5 bases). The V gene's germline CDR1 is MNHEY and CDR2 SVGAGI. CDR3 size: 15 residues. V was shortened by 7 bases and J by 2 bases, with 16 bases between the two germline ends. The CDR3 DNA reads TGTGCCAGCACCCCCCGGAGAGGGCCCACAGATACGCAGTATTTT. Its translation is CASTPRRGPTDTQYF.

This clone has only a few counts. The chain is built from TRBV12-2 and TRBJ1-4; no check of the table's D call, TRBD1, against the DNA was made. TRBV12-2 is marked as a pseudogene. This CDR3 contains 15 residues. CDR3: CASRYRDSGNEKLFF. The CDR3 DNA is TGTGCAAGTCGCTACCGGGACAGCGGTAATGAAAAACTGTTTTTT.

The genes are TRBV27 and TRBJ1-1, with D unclear. The CDR3 has 14 residues. Trimming cost V 4 bases and J 5 bases, with 14 bases left between them. Germline CDR1 and CDR2: MNHEY and SMNVEV (reference sequence). For the CDR3, the DNA is TGTGCCAGCAGTTCTGCGCCTGTAGTAACTGAAGCTTTCTTT. Translated: CASSSAPVVTEAFF.